The 21 T cell receptor beta chains listed next were all sequenced from one sample in a study of blood T cell dynamics during melanoma immunotherapy. Profiling relied on immunoSEQ multiplex PCR, and the TCRdb table lists in-frame clones only, not all of them. This repertoire shows 15,000 or so clones, 70% to 85% found once; its top ten account for roughly 9%. Time point denoted: pre-treatment baseline. The source material was blood, sampled from a patient treated with checkpoint blockade. These receptors were obtained from a human donor with melanoma.

This chain connects TRBV15 to TRBJ2-1; D possibly corresponds to TRBD2 (7 bases). The germline V gene has CDR1 LNHNV and CDR2 YYDKDF (reference sequence). CDR3 length: 15 amino acids. V shed 6 bases and J shed 7 bases, with 19 bases lying between them. The CDR3 region is CATSQWGRETNEQFF. DNA for the CDR3: TGTGCCACCAGTCAATGGGGGCGGGAGACAAATGAGCAGTTCTTC. Complete variable domain (other parts from reference TRBV15 and TRBJ2-1): DAMVIQNPRYQVTQFGKPVTLSCSQTLNHNVMYWYQQKSSQAPKLLFHYYDKDFNNEADTPDNFQSRRPNTSFCFLDIRSPGLGDTAMYLCATSQWGRETNEQFFGPGTRLTVL.

This chain links TRBV5-4 with TRBJ2-7; no firm D call. The CDR3 contains 13 residues. With 4 bases removed from V and 1 base from J, the gap between germline ends came to 9 bases. From germline, CDR1 is SGHNT and CDR2 YYREEE (reference sequence). CDR3 in DNA: TGTGCCAGCAGCGTGGACGGTTCCTACGAGCAGTACTTC. It codes for CASSVDGSYEQYF.

The chain links TRBV18 to TRBJ1-5; D uncertain. V gave up 3 bases and J gave up 0 bases, with 9 bases separating them. Germline V gene data show CDR1 as KGHSH and CDR2 as LQKENI. The CDR3 is 15 residues long. The DNA for the CDR3 is TGTGCCAGCTCACCGGATCAGAATAGCAATCAGCCCCAGCATTTT. Its translation: CASSPDQNSNQPQHF.

The genes are TRBV7-6 and TRBJ2-5; D gene ambiguous. CDR3 size: 14 residues. Germline CDR1 and CDR2: SGHVS and FNYEAQ. The V end was cut by 1 base, the J end by 1 base, with 7 bases between. CDR3 DNA: TGTGCCAGCAGCTTAGTCCCAGTCCAAGAGACCCAGTACTTC. Its protein product is CASSLVPVQETQYF.

This clone was seen once. V is TRBV5-1 and J is TRBJ2-2; D possibly matches TRBD1 or TRBD2 (5 bases each). V shed 4 bases and J shed 4 bases, with 20 bases lying between them. The CDR3 runs to 17 residues. Germline V gene data show CDR1 as SGHRS and CDR2 as YFSETQ. The CDR3 here is CASSRTGEGRGTGELFF. CDR3 coding DNA: TGCGCCAGCAGCCGGACGGGTGAGGGGCGAGGCACCGGGGAGCTGTTTTTT.

This chain links TRBV6-4 with TRBJ2-4, with D possibly called TRBD1 or TRBD2 (5 bases each). V was clipped by 2 bases and J by 0 bases, with 23 bases between them. The CDR3 is 20 amino acids. The germline V gene encodes CDR1 MRHNA and CDR2 SNTAGT. CDR3 DNA sequence: TGTGCCAGCAGTGACCCTAGGTGGGGACCGGGCCAACTAGCCAAAAACATTCAGTACTTC. Translation gives CASSDPRWGPGQLAKNIQYF.

As DNA, the CDR3 is TGTGCCAGCTCACCACTTTGGGGCGGAGACGATAGCTCCTACGAGCAGTACTTC. Its translation is CASSPLWGGDDSSYEQYF. The rearrangement joins TRBV18 to TRBJ2-7; possible D gene TRBD1, 5 bases. Germline CDR1 is KGHSH and CDR2 is LQKENI. The CDR3 covers 18 residues. V lost 1 base, J lost 0 bases, and 19 bases lay in between.

The chain combines TRBV6-4 with TRBJ2-1; the D gene is possibly TRBD2 (6 bases). Germline-derived CDR1 and CDR2 are MRHNA and SNTAGT. The V gene lost 11 bases and the J gene lost 8 bases, with 19 bases spanning the gap. CDR3 size: 13 residues. CDR3: CAGGSQEFDEQFF. The CDR3 region has the DNA TGTGCCGGGGGGAGCCAGGAATTTGATGAGCAGTTCTTC.

The chain links TRBV19 to TRBJ2-3; TRBD1 agrees at 7 bases. The CDR3 consists of 14 residues. CDR1 and CDR2 (germline): LNHDA, SQIVND (reference sequence). V shed 3 bases, J shed 4 bases, and the junction held 4 bases outside the gene matches. CDR3 sequence: CASSIYRGPDTQYF. In DNA, the CDR3 is TGTGCCAGTAGTATTTACAGGGGTCCAGATACGCAGTATTTT. The complete variable domain, with remaining parts taken from reference TRBV19 and TRBJ2-3, reads DGGITQSPKYLFRKEGQNVTLSCEQNLNHDAMYWYRQDPGQGLRLIYYSQIVNDFQKGDIAEGYSVSREKKESFPLTVTSAQKNPTAFYLCASSIYRGPDTQYFGPGTRLTVL.

V and J are TRBV30 and TRBJ1-2; TRBD1 is a possible D gene (5 bases). There are 13 residues in the CDR3. Trimming stripped 2 bases from V and 5 bases from J, with 12 bases between. Germline CDR1 and CDR2: GTSNPN and SVGIG (reference sequence). CDR3 sequence reads: CAWSSARGYGYTF. The DNA for the CDR3 is TGTGCCTGGAGTAGTGCGAGGGGATATGGCTACACCTTC.

The chain couples TRBV5-4 to TRBJ2-1; D may be TRBD2 (5 bases). The CDR3 is 16 amino acids. Trimming removed 4 bases from V and 3 bases from J, with 17 bases in between. CDR1 is SGHNT, CDR2 YYREEE, per germline (reference sequence). CDR3 sequence (DNA): TGTGCCAGCAGCCCGGAACGGCCGGGGAGCTACAATGAGCAGTTCTTC. Translated: CASSPERPGSYNEQFF.

The rearrangement joins TRBV19 to TRBJ2-1; 8 bases align to TRBD1. CDR1 and CDR2 from the germline V gene are LNHDA and SQIVND (reference sequence). The junction had 9 bases not matched to a gene; V was cut back by 3 bases and J by 8 bases. This CDR3 has 15 residues. The CDR3 spells CASSIQGARLDEQFF. DNA for the CDR3: TGTGCCAGTAGTATCCAGGGGGCGCGTTTGGATGAGCAGTTCTTC.

This chain links TRBV18 with TRBJ1-5; maybe TRBD1 (5 bases). Trimming took 3 bases from V and 5 from J, leaving 8 bases between them. Germline loops: CDR1 KGHSH, CDR2 LQKENI. CDR3 size: 13 residues. The CDR3 DNA reads as TGTGCCAGCTCACCCGCGGGGGATCAGCCCCAGCATTTT. Translated: CASSPAGDQPQHF.

This sequence joins TRBV11-2 and TRBJ1-6; TRBD1 aligns across 9 bases. V lost 5 bases and J lost 8; bases outside the gene matches: 4. The CDR3 extends over 14 amino acids. Germline V gene sequence: CDR1 SGHAT, CDR2 FQNNGV. Here the CDR3 reads CASSPGQGDSPLHF. In DNA form, the CDR3 reads TGTGCCAGCAGCCCGGGACAGGGTGATTCACCCCTCCACTTT.

This chain links TRBV7-6 with TRBJ2-3; D may be TRBD2 (5 bases). This CDR3 region has 15 residues. Germline CDR1 and CDR2: SGHVS and FNYEAQ. Trimming shortened V by 1 base and J by 1 base, and 9 bases separated the two germline ends. CDR3 sequence reads: CASSLGGSGTDTQYF. The CDR3 coding sequence is TGTGCCAGCAGCTTAGGAGGGAGTGGCACAGATACGCAGTATTTT.

This clone was detected once. The chain links TRBV4-2 to TRBJ2-3; 13 nucleotides line up with TRBD2. The CDR3 runs 16 residues. Germline trimming cut 6 bases from V and 1 base from J; bases unmatched to any gene: 4. Germline V gene sequence: CDR1 LGHNA, CDR2 YNFKEQ. The CDR3, as DNA: TGTGCCAGCAGACCGGGACTAGCGGGGCGCACAGATACGCAGTATTTT. Its protein is CASRPGLAGRTDTQYF.

The chain links TRBV6-6 to TRBJ1-2; the D gene is possibly TRBD1 (5 bases). V dropped 6 bases and J dropped 2 bases, with 13 bases sitting between them. This CDR3 comprises 14 residues. From germline, CDR1 is MNHNY and CDR2 SVGAGI (reference sequence). The CDR3 loop reads CASRQGEGNYGYTF. CDR3 coding DNA: TGTGCCAGCAGGCAAGGGGAGGGGAACTATGGCTACACCTTC.

This clone was seen a handful of times. The rearrangement joins TRBV27 to TRBJ1-1, with D possibly matching TRBD1 (5 bases). The germline V and J ends were trimmed by 6 bases and 3 bases, with 11 bases remaining between them. This CDR3 comprises 13 residues. Germline V gene sequence: CDR1 MNHEY, CDR2 SMNVEV (reference sequence). This CDR3 reads CASSLGGDTEAFF. The CDR3 coding sequence is TGTGCCAGCAGCCTCGGAGGGGACACTGAAGCTTTCTTT.

The chain couples TRBV4-2 to TRBJ2-2; tentative D call: TRBD2 (7 bases). V was cut by 4 bases and J by 2 bases, with 17 bases left in between. CDR3 length equals 17 residues. Germline V gene lookup returns CDR1 LGHNA and CDR2 YNFKEQ. CDR3 in amino acids: CASSREVGGRNTGELFF. CDR3 nucleotide sequence: TGTGCCAGCAGCCGGGAGGTCGGGGGGCGTAACACCGGGGAGCTGTTTTTT.

The V call is TRBV28, the J call TRBJ2-2, with D perhaps assigned TRBD1 or TRBD2 (5 bases each). With 6 bases removed from V and 5 bases from J, the gap between germline ends came to 13 bases. Germline-derived CDR1 and CDR2 are MDHEN and SYDVKM. The CDR3 is 14 amino acids. Written as DNA, the CDR3 is TGTGCCAGCAGGGGACGGGCAACAACCGGGGAGCTGTTTTTT. Translation gives CASRGRATTGELFF.

The chain combines TRBV28 with TRBJ2-5; 7 bases are a match to TRBD1. The J call is doubtful: the DNA matches TRBJ2-7 better. Germline assignment: CDR1 MDHEN and CDR2 SYDVKM. CDR3 length equals 14 residues. CDR3: CASSPPGQNFEQYF. For the CDR3, the DNA is TGTGCCAGCAGTCCACCGGGACAGAATTTCGAGCAGTACTTC.